The entry below describes one TCR beta chain. What it binds is not known. This record comes from a study of Ad26.COV2.S vaccination and SARS-CoV-2 variants. TCRdb's copy holds only in-frame clones and misses some; the assay was immunoSEQ multiplex PCR. Among about 370,000 clones listed, around 85% were seen once. Whole-study results and caveats: In TCR breadth and depth analyses, total T cell responses may have been underestimated.

Treatment given: approximately 18 received Ad26.COV2.S at low or high dose, single or two shots; roughly five received placebo; per-sample allocation not given. Vaccine and placebo recipients were sampled on day 63 after the first injection. The sample in question was peripheral blood, obtained in a trial of Ad26.COV2.S vaccine versus placebo. This sequence was found in a person between 18 and 65 years old who received the Ad26.COV2.S COVID-19 vaccine or a placebo.

This CDR3 is CASSFSGAEQFF. The CDR3 bases are TGTGCCAGCAGTTTCTCCGGTGCTGAGCAGTTCTTC. The chain carries TRBV12-3 or TRBV12-4 and TRBJ2-1, with D uncertain. This CDR3 is built from 12 residues. Trimming removed 3 bases at V and 9 bases at J, with 9 bases between.